This T cell receptor beta chain was found in a study of monozygotic twins with inflammatory bowel disease. The study, taken as a whole, reports: Support for a single strong signal or clonotype associated with IBD was absent. Twin pairs that were concordant did not differ from discordant pairs in repertoire similarity, possibly from limited power.

On this clonotype: Its antigen remains unknown.

Each of the TCR libraries took 3,000 to 3,500 ng of total RNA. TCRdb re-analyzed the 5' RACE reads; it lists each CDR3 protein once, without DNA. In all, the sample yields 300,000 to 400,000 distinct CDR3 sequences. Germline CDR1 reads DFQATT; CDR2 reads SNEGSKA (reference sequence). This CDR3 contains 15 residues. The TCR comes from a human donor with ulcerative colitis or Crohn's disease, or a healthy co-twin of an affected twin (not recorded which). The V and J genes are TRBV20-1 and TRBJ2-7; the TCRdb call, TRBD2, lacks DNA for checking. Material for sequencing was blood. The CDR3 loop is CSATFSRTSVHEQYF.